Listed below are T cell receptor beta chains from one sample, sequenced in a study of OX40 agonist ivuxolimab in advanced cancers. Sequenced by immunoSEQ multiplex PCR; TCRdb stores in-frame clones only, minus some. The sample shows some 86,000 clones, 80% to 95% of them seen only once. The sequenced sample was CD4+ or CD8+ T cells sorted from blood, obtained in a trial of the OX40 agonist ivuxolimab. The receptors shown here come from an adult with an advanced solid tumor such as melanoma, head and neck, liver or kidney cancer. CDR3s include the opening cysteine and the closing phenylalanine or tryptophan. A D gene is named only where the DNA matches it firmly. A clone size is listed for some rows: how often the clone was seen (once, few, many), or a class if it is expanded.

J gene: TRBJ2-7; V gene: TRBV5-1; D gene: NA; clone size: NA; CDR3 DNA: TGCGCCAGCACCAAGACTAGTAGCTCCTACGAGCAGTACTTC; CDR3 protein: CASTKTSSSYEQYF
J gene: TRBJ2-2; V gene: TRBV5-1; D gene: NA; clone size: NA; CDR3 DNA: TGCGCCAGCAGCTTAAACACCGGGGAGCTGTTTTTT; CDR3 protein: CASSLNTGELFF
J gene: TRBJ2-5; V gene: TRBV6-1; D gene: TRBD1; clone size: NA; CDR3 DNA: TGTGCCAGCAGTGCCTCGGATCAGGGGGCATGGGAGACCCAGTACTTC; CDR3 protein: CASSASDQGAWETQYF
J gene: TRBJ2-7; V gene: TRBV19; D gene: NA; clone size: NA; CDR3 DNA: TGTGCCAGTAGCAGCAAGATGGGCGAGCAGTACTTC; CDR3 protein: CASSSKMGEQYF
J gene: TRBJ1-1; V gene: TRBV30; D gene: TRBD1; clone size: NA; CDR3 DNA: TGTGCCTGGCGACCTGAGGGGGCGCCGGGAACTGAAGCTTTCTTT; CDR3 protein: CAWRPEGAPGTEAFF
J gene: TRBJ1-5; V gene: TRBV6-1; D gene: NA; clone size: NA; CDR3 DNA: TGTGCCAGCAATATCGGGGTATTTAGCAATCAGCCCCAGCATTTT; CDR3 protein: CASNIGVFSNQPQHF
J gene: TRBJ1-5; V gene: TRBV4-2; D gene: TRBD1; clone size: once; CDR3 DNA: TGTGCCAGCAGCGCGGACAGGGCGAAGCCCCAGCATTTT; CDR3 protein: CASSADRAKPQHF
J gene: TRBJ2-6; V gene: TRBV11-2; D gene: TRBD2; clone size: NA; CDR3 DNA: TGTGCCAGCAGCTTTCCACTAGCGGGACCATCTGGGGCCAACGTCCTGACTTTC; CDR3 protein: CASSFPLAGPSGANVLTF
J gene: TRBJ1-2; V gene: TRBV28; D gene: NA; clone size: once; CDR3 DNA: TGTGCCAGCAGTTTCGTTGGTGGCTACACCTTC; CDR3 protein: CASSFVGGYTF
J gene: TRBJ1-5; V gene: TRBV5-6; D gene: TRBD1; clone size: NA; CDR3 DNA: TGTGCCAGCAGCAGGGGACAGGCAAGCAATCAGCCCCAGCATTTT; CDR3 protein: CASSRGQASNQPQHF
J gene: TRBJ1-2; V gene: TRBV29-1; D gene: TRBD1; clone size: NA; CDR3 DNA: TGCAGCGTCGGCCGGGACAGGGATGCTGGCTACACCTTC; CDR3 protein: CSVGRDRDAGYTF
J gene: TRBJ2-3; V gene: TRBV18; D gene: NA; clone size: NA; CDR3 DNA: TGTGCCAGCTCATTCTTTCAGAGTATATCTAGCACAGATACGCAGTATTTT; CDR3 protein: CASSFFQSISSTDTQYF
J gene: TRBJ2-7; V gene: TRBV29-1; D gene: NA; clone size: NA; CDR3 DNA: TGCAGCGCCGAGGTCCCCCCTTACGAGCAGTACTTC; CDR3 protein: CSAEVPPYEQYF
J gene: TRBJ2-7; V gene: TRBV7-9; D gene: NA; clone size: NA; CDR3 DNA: TGTGCCAGCAGCCCCTCTTGGAGGGGAACCTCCTACGAGCAGTACTTC; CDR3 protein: CASSPSWRGTSYEQYF
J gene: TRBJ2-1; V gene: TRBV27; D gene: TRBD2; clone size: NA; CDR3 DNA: TGTGCCAGCAGACCCTGGCTAGCGGGACATGAGCAGTTCTTC; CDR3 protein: CASRPWLAGHEQFF
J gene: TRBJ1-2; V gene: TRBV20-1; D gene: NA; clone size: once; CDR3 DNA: TGCAGTGCTGAGACAGACGGCTACACCTTC; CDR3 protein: CSAETDGYTF
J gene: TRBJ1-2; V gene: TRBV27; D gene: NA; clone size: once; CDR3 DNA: TGTGCCAGCAGTTTATCCACAGGGACCTACTATGGCTACACCTTC; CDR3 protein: CASSLSTGTYYGYTF
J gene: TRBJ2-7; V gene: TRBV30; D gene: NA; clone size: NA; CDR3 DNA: TGTGCCGGGACCCGGGGACGGCCGACTAATCGCGAGCAGTACTTC; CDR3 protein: CAGTRGRPTNREQYF
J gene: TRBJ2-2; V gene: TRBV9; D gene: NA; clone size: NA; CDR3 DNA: TGTGCCAGCAGCGTATTGGAGAACACCGGGGAGCTGTTTTTT; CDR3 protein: CASSVLENTGELFF
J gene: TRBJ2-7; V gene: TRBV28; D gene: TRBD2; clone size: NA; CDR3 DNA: TGTGCCAGCAGTCCACCTAGCGGGAGGGGTTACGAGCAGTACTTC; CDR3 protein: CASSPPSGRGYEQYF
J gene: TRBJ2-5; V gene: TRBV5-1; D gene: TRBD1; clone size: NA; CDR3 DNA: TGCGCCAGCAGCTTGCGACAGGGGAAAGAGACCCAGTACTTC; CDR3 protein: CASSLRQGKETQYF
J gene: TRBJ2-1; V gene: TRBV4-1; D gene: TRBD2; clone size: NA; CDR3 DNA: TGCGCCAGCAGCCAGATCCCTCCGGTCGCGGCGGGAGCTCGCAATGAGCAGTTCTTC; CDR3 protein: CASSQIPPVAAGARNEQFF
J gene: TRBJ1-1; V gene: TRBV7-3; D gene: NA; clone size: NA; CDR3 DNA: TGTGCCAGCAGCCCCCAGGGAATGAACACTGAAGCTTTCTTT; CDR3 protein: CASSPQGMNTEAFF
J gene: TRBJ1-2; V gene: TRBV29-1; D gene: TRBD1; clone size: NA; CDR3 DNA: TGCAGCGTACACAGGGGTGACGGTGGCTACACCTTC; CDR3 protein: CSVHRGDGGYTF
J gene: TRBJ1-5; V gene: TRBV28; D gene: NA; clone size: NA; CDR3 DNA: TGTGCCAGCAGTTTAATCCGTCAGCCCCAGCATTTT; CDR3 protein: CASSLIRQPQHF
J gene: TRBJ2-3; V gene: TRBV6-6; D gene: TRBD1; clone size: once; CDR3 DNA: TGTGCCAGCAGCCGACAGGGGATTGGTACAGATACGCAGTATTTT; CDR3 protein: CASSRQGIGTDTQYF
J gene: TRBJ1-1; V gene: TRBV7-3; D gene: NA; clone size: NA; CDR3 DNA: TGTGCCAGCAGCTCCACAGTGAACACTGAAGCTTTCTTT; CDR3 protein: CASSSTVNTEAFF